This T cell receptor (beta chain) derives from a study of T-cell memory formation after mild COVID-19. CDR1 and CDR2 (germline): SGHTA, FQGNSA. The germline V and J ends were trimmed by 1 base and 6 bases, with 13 bases remaining between them. The CDR3 is made up of 14 amino acids. TCRdb independently ran MiXCR on the 5' RACE reads; one entry per CDR3 protein. The data show about 410,000 distinct CDR3 sequences, with 15% to 20% seen just once and 20% to 25% held by the top ten. Material for sequencing was PBMCs or a T cell subset sorted from them (not recorded which). This chain uses TRBV7-2 with TRBJ2-7; D perhaps matches TRBD2 (7 bases). This TCR was sampled from a man aged 18 to 35 who had mild COVID-19 (a few samples of this study predate the infection). Cell type and time point are not known. The CDR3 bases are TGTGCCAGCAGCTTAGTAAAGGGGGGGCGCGAGCAGTACGTC. It yields the protein CASSLVKGGREQYV.